The rows below give T cell receptor beta chains drawn from one sample of a study of T cells after yellow fever vaccination. TCRdb redid the calling of the 5' RACE reads with MiXCR, one entry per CDR3 protein. The profile shows 200,000 to 300,000 distinct CDR3 sequences, 13% of them singletons. The specimen was CD4+ T cells sorted from PBMCs, collected 45 days after the yellow fever booster vaccination. The receptors stem from a young man who received the YFV17D yellow fever vaccine. CDR3s include the opening cysteine and the closing phenylalanine or tryptophan. The order of the fields is CDR3 length, J gene, V gene, CDR3 protein.

length: 14; J: TRBJ1-4; V: TRBV20-1; CDR3: CGTNLGATNEKLFF
length: 15; J: TRBJ2-1; V: TRBV15; CDR3: CATSRAPDLDFGQFF
length: 13; J: TRBJ1-5; V: TRBV5-5; CDR3: CASSLEESRPQHF
length: 15; J: TRBJ2-3; V: TRBV5-1; CDR3: CASSDVGQSTDTQYF
length: 15; J: TRBJ2-1; V: TRBV7-6; CDR3: CASSPGLAKDNEQFF
length: 14; J: TRBJ2-2; V: TRBV20-1; CDR3: CSAGGRSGTGELFF
length: 13; J: TRBJ2-7; V: TRBV20-1; CDR3: CSATRQATYEQYF
length: 15; J: TRBJ1-2; V: TRBV4-1; CDR3: CASSQYTGQGEGYTF
length: 12; J: TRBJ2-3; V: TRBV5-1; CDR3: CASSLAQDTQYF
length: 16; J: TRBJ2-7; V: TRBV3-1; CDR3: CASSKGLAGAVCEQYF
length: 15; J: TRBJ2-4; V: TRBV15; CDR3: CATSRQGSTKNIQYF
length: 14; J: TRBJ2-7; V: TRBV20-1; CDR3: CSARISGAWGEQYF
length: 13; J: TRBJ2-2; V: TRBV7-2; CDR3: CASSFMWTGELFF
length: 14; J: TRBJ1-3; V: TRBV7-6; CDR3: CASSLSGVGNTIYF
length: 15; J: TRBJ2-1; V: TRBV7-2; CDR3: CASSLRTSGLNEQFF
length: 14; J: TRBJ1-6; V: TRBV20-1; CDR3: CSARAGTDNSPLHF
length: 15; J: TRBJ2-4; V: TRBV12-3/TRBV12-4; CDR3: CASSPGGAWNFIQYF
length: 15; J: TRBJ2-5; V: TRBV7-2; CDR3: CASSLQAGSQETQYF
length: 15; J: TRBJ1-2; V: TRBV7-3; CDR3: CASSLTGTGSYGYTF
length: 13; J: TRBJ1-4; V: TRBV5-1; CDR3: CASSLEWREKLFF
length: 15; J: TRBJ1-2; V: TRBV4-3; CDR3: CASSQIHQGAGGYTF
length: 15; J: TRBJ2-3; V: TRBV20-1; CDR3: CSAEKKRVSTDTQYF
length: 14; J: TRBJ1-2; V: TRBV20-1; CDR3: CSALSGRANYGYTF
length: 16; J: TRBJ2-7; V: TRBV5-1; CDR3: CASSSTILAGAGEQYF
length: 13; J: TRBJ2-3; V: TRBV7-2; CDR3: CASSLDRIDTQYF
length: 13; J: TRBJ1-4; V: TRBV12-3/TRBV12-4; CDR3: CASLTDSYEKLFF
length: 13; J: TRBJ1-1; V: TRBV29-1; CDR3: CSVGGVTNTEAFF